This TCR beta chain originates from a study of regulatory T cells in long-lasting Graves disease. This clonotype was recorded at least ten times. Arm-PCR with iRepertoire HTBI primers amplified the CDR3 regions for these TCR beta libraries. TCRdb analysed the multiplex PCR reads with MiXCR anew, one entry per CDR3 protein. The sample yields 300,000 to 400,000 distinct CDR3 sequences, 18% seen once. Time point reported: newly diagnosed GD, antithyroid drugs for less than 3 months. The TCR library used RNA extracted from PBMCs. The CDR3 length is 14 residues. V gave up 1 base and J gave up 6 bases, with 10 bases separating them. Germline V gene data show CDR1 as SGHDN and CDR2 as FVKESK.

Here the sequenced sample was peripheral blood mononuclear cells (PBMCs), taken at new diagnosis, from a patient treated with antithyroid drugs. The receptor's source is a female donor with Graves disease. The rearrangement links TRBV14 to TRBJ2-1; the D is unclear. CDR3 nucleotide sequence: TGTGCCAGCAGCCAAGCCCAGACACCCAATGAGCAGTTCTTC. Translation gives CASSQAQTPNEQFF. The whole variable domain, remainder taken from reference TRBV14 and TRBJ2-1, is EAGVTQFPSHSVIEKGQTVTLRCDPISGHDNLYWYRRVMGKEIKFLLHFVKESKQDESGMPNNRFLAERTGGTYSTLKVQPAELEDSGVYFCASSQAQTPNEQFFGPGTRLTVL.